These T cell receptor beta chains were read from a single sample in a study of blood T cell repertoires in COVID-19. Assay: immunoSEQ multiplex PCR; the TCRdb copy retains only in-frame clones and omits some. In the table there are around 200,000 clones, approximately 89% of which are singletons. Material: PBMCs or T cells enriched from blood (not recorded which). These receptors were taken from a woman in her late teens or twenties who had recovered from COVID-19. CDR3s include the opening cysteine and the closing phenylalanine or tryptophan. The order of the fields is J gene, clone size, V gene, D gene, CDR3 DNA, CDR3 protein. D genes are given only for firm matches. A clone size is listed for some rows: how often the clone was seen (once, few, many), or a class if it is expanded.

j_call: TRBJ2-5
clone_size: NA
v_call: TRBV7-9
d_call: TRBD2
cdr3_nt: TGTGCCAGCAGCTTAGCTACGATGGGCGGGGGTATCGGAGAGACCCAGTACTTC
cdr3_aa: CASSLATMGGGIGETQYF

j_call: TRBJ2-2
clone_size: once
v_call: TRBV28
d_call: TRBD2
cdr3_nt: TGTGCCAGCAGCTCCGGACTAGCGGGGGGAGGGACCGGGGAGCTGTTTTTT
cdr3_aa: CASSSGLAGGGTGELFF

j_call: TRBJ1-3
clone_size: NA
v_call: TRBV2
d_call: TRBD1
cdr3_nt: TGTGCCAGCAGTGAATACAGGGGGGGAAACACCATATATTTT
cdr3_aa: CASSEYRGGNTIYF

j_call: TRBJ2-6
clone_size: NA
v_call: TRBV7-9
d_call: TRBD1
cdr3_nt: TGTGCCAGCAGCCCCCACCAAGGACAGGGAGCTAGGGCCAACGTCCTGACTTTC
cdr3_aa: CASSPHQGQGARANVLTF

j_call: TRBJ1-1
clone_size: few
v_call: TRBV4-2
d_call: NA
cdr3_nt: TGTGCCAGCAGCCCTTCGAGCACTGAAGCTTTCTTT
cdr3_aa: CASSPSSTEAFF

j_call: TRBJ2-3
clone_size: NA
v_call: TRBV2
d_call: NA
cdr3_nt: TGTGCCGGCCGGCAGCGCTCCACTAGCACAGATACGCAGTATTTT
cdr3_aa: CAGRQRSTSTDTQYF

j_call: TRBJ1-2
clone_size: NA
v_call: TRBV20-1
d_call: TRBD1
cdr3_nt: TGCAGTGCTAGTTCCCCGAGGGGACAGGGACATGGCTACACCTTC
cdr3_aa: CSASSPRGQGHGYTF

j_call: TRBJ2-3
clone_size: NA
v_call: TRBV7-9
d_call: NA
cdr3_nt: TGTGCCAGCAGTCCCGCGGCGGGGGCCGGGACAGATACGCAGTATTTT
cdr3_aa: CASSPAAGAGTDTQYF

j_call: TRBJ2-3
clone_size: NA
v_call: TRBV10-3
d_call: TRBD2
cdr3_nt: TGTGCCATCAGTGAGCCCACCCCTCGGGCGGGAGGCCGCACAGATACGCAGTATTTT
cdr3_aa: CAISEPTPRAGGRTDTQYF

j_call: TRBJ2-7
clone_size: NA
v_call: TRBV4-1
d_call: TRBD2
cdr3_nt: TGCGCCAGCAGCTCACTAGCGGGATCCTACGAGCAGTACTTC
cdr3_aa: CASSSLAGSYEQYF

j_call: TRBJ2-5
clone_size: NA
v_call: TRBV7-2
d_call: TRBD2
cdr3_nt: TGTGCCAGCAGCTCCGGATTGGTAGCGGGAGGGAAAGAGACCCAGTACTTC
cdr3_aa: CASSSGLVAGGKETQYF

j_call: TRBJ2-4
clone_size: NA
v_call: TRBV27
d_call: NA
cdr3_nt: TGTGCCAGCAGTTTCCAGGGTGGAGACATTCAGTACTTC
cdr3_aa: CASSFQGGDIQYF

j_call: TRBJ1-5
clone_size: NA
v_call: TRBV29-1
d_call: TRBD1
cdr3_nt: TGCAGCGTTGCGTGGGACAGGCTTCAACCCCAGCATTTT
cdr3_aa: CSVAWDRLQPQHF

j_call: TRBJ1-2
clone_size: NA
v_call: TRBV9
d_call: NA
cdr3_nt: TGTGCCAGCAGTACCCCAGGGGATGGCTGGTTTGGCTACACCTTC
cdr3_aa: CASSTPGDGWFGYTF

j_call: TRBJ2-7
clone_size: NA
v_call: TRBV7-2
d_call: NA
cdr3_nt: TGTGCCAGCAGCCCCTACTACTGGAACTACGAGCAGTACTTC
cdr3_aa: CASSPYYWNYEQYF

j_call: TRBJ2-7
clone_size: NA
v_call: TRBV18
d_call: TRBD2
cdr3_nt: TGTGCCAGCTCTTTACAGCGGGAGGTTTCCTCCTACGAGCAGTACTTC
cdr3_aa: CASSLQREVSSYEQYF

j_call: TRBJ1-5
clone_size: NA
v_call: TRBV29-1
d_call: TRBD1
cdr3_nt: TGCAGCGTTGGGACAGGGAGGAATCAGCCCCAGCATTTT
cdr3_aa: CSVGTGRNQPQHF

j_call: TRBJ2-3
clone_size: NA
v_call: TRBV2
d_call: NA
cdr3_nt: TGTGCCAGCAGGGCAGGGCCCCTCACAGATACGCAGTATTTT
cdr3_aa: CASRAGPLTDTQYF

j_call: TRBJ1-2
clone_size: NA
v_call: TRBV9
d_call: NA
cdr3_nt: TGTGCCAGCAGCGTAACAGGGTTGGGGCAAAATACCTTC
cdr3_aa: CASSVTGLGQNTF

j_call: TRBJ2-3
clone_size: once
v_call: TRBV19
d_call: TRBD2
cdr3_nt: TGTGCCAGTAGTATAGGGGCTAGCGGGGGCACAGATACGCAGTATTTT
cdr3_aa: CASSIGASGGTDTQYF

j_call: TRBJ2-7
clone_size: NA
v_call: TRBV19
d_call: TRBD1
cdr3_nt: TGTGCCAGTAGTGCGGGACAGGGGCCAATACATGACTACGAGCAGTACTTC
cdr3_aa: CASSAGQGPIHDYEQYF

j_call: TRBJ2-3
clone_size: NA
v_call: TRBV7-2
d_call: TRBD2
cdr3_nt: TGTGCCAGCCGCGGACTAGCGGGAGGACTCACAGATACGCAGTATTTT
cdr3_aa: CASRGLAGGLTDTQYF

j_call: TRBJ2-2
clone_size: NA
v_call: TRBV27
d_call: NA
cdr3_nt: TGTGCCAGCAGTTACCGGAGGGGCCCCGGGGAGCTGTTTTTT
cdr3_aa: CASSYRRGPGELFF

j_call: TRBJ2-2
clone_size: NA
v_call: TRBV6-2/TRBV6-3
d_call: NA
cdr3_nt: TGTGCCAGCAGTTACCGGGGAGCTGGGAACACCGGGGAGCTGTTTTTT
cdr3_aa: CASSYRGAGNTGELFF

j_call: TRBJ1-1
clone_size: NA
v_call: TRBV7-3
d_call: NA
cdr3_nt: TGTGCCAGCAGCTTGAGGCCAGAGAACACTGAAGCTTTCTTT
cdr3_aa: CASSLRPENTEAFF

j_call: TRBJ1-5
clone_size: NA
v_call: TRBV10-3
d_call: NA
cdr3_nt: TGTGCCATCAGTGAGTCTGGGAGCCTCAATCAGCCCCAGCATTTT
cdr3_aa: CAISESGSLNQPQHF

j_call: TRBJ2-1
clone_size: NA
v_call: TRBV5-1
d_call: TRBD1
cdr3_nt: TGCGCCAGCAGCTTTGAGGACAGGGTCAATGAGCAGTTCTTC
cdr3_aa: CASSFEDRVNEQFF

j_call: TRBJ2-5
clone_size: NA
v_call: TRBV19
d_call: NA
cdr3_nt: TGTGCCAGTAGTATTCGGGAGACCCAGTACTTC
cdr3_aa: CASSIRETQYF

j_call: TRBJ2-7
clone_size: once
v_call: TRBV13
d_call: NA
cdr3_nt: TGTGCCAGCAGCTCGCAGGGTCCCTACGAGCAGTACTTC
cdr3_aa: CASSSQGPYEQYF

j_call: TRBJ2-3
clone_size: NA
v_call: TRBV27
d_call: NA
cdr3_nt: TGTGCCAGCACCTCTGGGGCTGGGCAAACGCAGTATTTT
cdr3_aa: CASTSGAGQTQYF

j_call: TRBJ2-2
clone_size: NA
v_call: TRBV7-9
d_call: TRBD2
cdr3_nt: TGTGCCAGCAGCTTAATCGCTAGCGGGAGAACCGGGGAGCTGTTTTTT
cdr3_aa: CASSLIASGRTGELFF

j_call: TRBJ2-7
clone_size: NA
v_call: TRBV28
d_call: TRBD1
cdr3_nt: TGTGCCAGCGCCCGGGGACAGATAGGTCGGAAGTACTTC
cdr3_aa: CASARGQIGRKYF